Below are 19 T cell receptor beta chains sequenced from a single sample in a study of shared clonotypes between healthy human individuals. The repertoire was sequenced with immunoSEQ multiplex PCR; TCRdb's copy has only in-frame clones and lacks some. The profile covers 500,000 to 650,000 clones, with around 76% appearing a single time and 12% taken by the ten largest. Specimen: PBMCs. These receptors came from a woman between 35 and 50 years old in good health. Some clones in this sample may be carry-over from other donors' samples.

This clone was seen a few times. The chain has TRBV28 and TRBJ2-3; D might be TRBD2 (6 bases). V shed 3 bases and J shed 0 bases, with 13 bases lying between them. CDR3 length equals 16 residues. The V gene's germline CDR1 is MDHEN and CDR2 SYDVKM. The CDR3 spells CASSFSPGDSTDTQYF. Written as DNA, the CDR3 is TGTGCCAGCAGTTTTAGTCCGGGGGACAGCACAGATACGCAGTATTTT.

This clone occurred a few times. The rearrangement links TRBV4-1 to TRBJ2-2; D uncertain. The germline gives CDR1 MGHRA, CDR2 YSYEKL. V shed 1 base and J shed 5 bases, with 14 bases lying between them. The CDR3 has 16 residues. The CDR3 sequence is CASSQGRPLSTGELFF. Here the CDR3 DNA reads TGCGCCAGCAGCCAAGGGCGGCCCCTAAGTACCGGGGAGCTGTTTTTT.

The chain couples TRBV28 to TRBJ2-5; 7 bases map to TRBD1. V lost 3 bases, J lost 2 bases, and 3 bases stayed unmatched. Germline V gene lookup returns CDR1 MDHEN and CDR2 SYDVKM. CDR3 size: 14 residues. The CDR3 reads CASSFLRGQETQYF. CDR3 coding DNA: TGTGCCAGCAGTTTCCTCAGGGGGCAAGAGACCCAGTACTTC.

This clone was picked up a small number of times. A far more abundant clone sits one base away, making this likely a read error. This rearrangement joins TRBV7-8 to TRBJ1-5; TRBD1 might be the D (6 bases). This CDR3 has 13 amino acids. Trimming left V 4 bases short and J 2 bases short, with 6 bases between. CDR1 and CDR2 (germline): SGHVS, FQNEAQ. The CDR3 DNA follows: TGTGCCAGCAGCTCAGGGGGCAATCAGCCCCAGCATTTT. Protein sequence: CASSSGGNQPQHF. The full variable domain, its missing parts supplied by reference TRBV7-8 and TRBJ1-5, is GAGVSQSPRYKVAKRGQDVALRCDPISGHVSLFWYQQALGQGPEFLTYFQNEAQLDKSGLPSDRFFAERPEGSVSTLKIQRTQQEDSAVYLCASSSGGNQPQHFGDGTRLSIL.

Here the CDR3 reads CAITPTGGSSGNTIYF. The DNA of the CDR3 is TGTGCCATCACTCCGACAGGGGGCAGTAGTGGAAACACCATATATTTT. The V gene is TRBV10-3, the J gene TRBJ1-3, with 10 bases that match TRBD1. Germline assignment: CDR1 ENHRY and CDR2 SYGVKD. V was pared by 7 bases and J by 3 bases, with 9 bases of the junction left unmatched. There are 16 residues in the CDR3.

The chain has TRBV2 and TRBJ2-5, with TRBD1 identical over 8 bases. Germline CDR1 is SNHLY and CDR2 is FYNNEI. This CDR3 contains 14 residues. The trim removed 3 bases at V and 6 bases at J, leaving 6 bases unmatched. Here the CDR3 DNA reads TGTGCCAGCAGTGAGCCACAGGGGGTGAAGACCCAGTACTTC. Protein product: CASSEPQGVKTQYF.

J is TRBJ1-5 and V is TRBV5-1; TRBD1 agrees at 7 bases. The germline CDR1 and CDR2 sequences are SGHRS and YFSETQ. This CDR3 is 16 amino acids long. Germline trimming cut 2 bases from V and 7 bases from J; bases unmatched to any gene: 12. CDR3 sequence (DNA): TGCGCCAGCAGCTTCGGCCCAAAGGGGGCAGAACAGCCCCAGCATTTT. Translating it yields CASSFGPKGAEQPQHF.

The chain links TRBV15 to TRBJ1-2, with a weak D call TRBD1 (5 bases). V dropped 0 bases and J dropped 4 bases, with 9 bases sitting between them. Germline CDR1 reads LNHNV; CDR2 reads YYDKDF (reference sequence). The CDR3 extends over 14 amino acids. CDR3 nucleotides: TGTGCCACCAGCAGAGATTTGACAGTCTATGGCTACACCTTC. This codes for CATSRDLTVYGYTF.

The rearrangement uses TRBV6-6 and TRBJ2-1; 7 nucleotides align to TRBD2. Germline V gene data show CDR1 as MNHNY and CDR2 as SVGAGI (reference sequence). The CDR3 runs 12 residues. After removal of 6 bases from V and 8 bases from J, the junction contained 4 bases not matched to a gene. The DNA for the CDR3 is TGTGCCAGCAGGACTAGCTCCTATGAGCAGTTCTTC. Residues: CASRTSSYEQFF.

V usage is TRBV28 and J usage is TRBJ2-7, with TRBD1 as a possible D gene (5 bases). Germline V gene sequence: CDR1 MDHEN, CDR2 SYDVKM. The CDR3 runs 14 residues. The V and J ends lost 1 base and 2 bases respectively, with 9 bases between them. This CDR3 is CASSLSADTYEQYF. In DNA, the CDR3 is TGTGCCAGCAGTTTATCTGCGGACACCTACGAGCAGTACTTC. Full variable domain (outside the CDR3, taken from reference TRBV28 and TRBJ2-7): DVKVTQSSRYLVKRTGEKVFLECVQDMDHENMFWYRQDPGLGLRLIYFSYDVKMKEKGDIPEGYSVSREKKERFSLILESASTNQTSMYLCASSLSADTYEQYFGPGTRLTVT.

The CDR3 DNA sequence: TGTGCCAGCAGCTTAGACAGCACCGGGGAGCTGTTTTTT. Protein: CASSLDSTGELFF. The chain has TRBV5-4 and TRBJ2-2, with D maybe TRBD1 (5 bases). V was shortened by 2 bases and J by 4 bases, with 6 bases between the two germline ends. This CDR3 region has 13 residues. Germline assignment: CDR1 SGHNT and CDR2 YYREEE (reference sequence).

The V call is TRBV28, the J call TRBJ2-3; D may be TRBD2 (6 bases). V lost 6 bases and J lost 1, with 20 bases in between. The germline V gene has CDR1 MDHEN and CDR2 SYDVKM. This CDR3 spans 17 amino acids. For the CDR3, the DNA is TGTGCCAGCAGCCATTCTTTCGGGGGAGCGGGCACAGATACGCAGTATTTT. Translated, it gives CASSHSFGGAGTDTQYF.

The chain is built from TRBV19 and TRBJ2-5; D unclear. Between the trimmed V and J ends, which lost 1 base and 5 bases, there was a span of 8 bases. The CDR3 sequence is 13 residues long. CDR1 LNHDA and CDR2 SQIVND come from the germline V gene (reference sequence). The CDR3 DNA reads TGTGCCAGTAGTATAGCCAGCCGGGAGACCCAGTACTTC. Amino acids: CASSIASRETQYF. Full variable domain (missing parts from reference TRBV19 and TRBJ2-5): DGGITQSPKYLFRKEGQNVTLSCEQNLNHDAMYWYRQDPGQGLRLIYYSQIVNDFQKGDIAEGYSVSREKKESFPLTVTSAQKNPTAFYLCASSIASRETQYFGPGTRLLVL.

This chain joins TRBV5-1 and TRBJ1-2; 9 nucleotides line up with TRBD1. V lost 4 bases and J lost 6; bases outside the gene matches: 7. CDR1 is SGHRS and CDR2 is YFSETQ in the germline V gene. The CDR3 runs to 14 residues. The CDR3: CASSPGQGIDGYTF. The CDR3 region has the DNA TGCGCCAGCAGCCCAGGACAGGGGATAGATGGCTACACCTTC.

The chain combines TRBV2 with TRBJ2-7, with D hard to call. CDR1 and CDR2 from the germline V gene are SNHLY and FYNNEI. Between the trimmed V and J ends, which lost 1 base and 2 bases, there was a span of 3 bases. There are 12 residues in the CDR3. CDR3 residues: CASSEVTYEQYF. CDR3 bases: TGTGCCAGCAGTGAAGTTACCTACGAGCAGTACTTC.

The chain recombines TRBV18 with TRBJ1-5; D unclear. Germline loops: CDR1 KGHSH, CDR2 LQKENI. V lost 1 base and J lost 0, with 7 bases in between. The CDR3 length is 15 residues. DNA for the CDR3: TGTGCCAGCTCACCACAAGGAAATAGCAATCAGCCCCAGCATTTT. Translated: CASSPQGNSNQPQHF.

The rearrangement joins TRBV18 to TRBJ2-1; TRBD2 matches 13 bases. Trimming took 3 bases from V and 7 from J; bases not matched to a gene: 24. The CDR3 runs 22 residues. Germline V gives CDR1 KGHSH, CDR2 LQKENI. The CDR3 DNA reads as TGTGCCAGCTCACCTACACCCCCGACAGGGGGGACTAGCGGGATAGGTGGAAATGAGCAGTTCTTC. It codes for CASSPTPPTGGTSGIGGNEQFF. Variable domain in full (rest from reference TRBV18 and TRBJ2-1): NAGVMQNPRHLVRRRGQEARLRCSPMKGHSHVYWYRQLPEEGLKFMVYLQKENIIDESGMPKERFSAEFPKEGPSILRIQQVVRGDSAAYFCASSPTPPTGGTSGIGGNEQFFGPGTRLTVL.

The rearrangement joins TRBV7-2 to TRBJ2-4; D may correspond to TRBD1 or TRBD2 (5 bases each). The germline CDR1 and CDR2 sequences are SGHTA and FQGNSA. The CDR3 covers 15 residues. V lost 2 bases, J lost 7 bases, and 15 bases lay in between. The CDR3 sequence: CASSLSPGPGNIQYF. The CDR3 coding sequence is TGTGCCAGCAGCTTAAGTCCGGGACCTGGGAACATTCAGTACTTC. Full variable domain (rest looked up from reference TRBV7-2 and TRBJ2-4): GAGVSQSPSNKVTEKGKDVELRCDPISGHTALYWYRQSLGQGLEFLIYFQGNSAPDKSGLPSDRFSAERTGGSVSTLTIQRTQQEDSAVYLCASSLSPGPGNIQYFGAGTRLSVL.

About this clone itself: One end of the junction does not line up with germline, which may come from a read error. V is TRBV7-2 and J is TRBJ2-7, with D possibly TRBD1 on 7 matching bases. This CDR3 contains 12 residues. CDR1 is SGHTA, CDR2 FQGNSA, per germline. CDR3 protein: CASSPLGTAGVF. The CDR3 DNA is TGTGCCAGCAGCCCCCTCGGGACAGCGGGCGTTTTC.